This record covers a single T cell receptor (beta chain). It has no known antigen specificity. No base qualities exist here, and no much larger clone lies one base off it. Trimming at the junction amounts to 5 bases on V and 8 bases on J, and the germline ends lie 15 bases apart. CDR3 length: 13 amino acids, cysteine to phenylalanine. The only DNA kept is the CDR3, 39 bases in frame from the first base. CDR1 and CDR2 were assigned from the germline V gene as SNHLY and FYNNEI. The data stem from a study of blood T cell repertoires in COVID-19 (dated by TCRdb to the early 2020s). Notes on the research overall: Samples covering the acute and convalescent phases of COVID-19 were provided by collaborators in the United States, Italy and Spain. A freely available public database, intended as a resource for researchers studying the immune response to SARS-CoV-2, is where the repertoires were released. Subjects who had been exposed to COVID-19, were actively infected with it, or had recovered from it provided the deeply sampled blood TCRbeta repertoires that made up the dataset. The sample metadata nearly always contained a de-identified subject ID, COVID-19 status, age in years and sex. The samples were drawn from the first 160 participants of the ongoing ImmuneRACE study and from 1,200 or so subjects provided by 6 global collaborators. The prospective study material was composed of cDNA or gDNA derived from T cells, B-cell-depleted T cells, or PBMCs. Where HLA class I and class II types were available, the types were taken from metadata supplied by the sample provider, not from assay-based typing.

TCRbeta CDR3 regions were amplified from genomic DNA using the immunoSEQ Assay, a bias-controlled multiplex PCR. As for how the authors treated the data: Within the assay, amplification of reference gene primers was used to estimate how many nucleated cells each sample contained. To quantify the absolute abundance of each unique TCRbeta CDR3 rearrangement, sequence reads were collapsed and filtered. For each sample, productive Simpson clonality was calculated as the square root of Simpson's diversity index across productive rearrangements. The table comes from immuneACCESS by way of TCRdb, which keeps in-frame sequences with V and J called. Part of the clones is missing from these tables; in studies checked, under half for an unresolved V gene and the rest for unknown reasons. That table furnishes V, J and clone size, whereas the DNA furnished D and trimming. The sample contains about 68,000 clones, 88% of them found a single time. The ten largest clones add up to more than 2% of the sample.

The collaborating institutions used their own protocols to collect whole blood in K2EDTA tubes. For TCRbeta analysis, collaborators shipped samples in one of three forms: frozen whole blood, isolated PBMCs, or DNA extracted from either of those sample types. Study-wide findings and limitations: Clinical and demographic metadata were provided uncurated, with the amount varying by source and participant.

What was sequenced was peripheral blood. The chain couples TRBV2 to TRBJ1-2, with the D gene call left open. This receptor was obtained from a human donor in a cohort sampled during active COVID-19. CDR3 reads: CASSMRTLGGYTF. The DNA sequence reads TGTGCCAGCAGTATGCGGACTTTGGGGGGCTACACCTTC.